Below, one T cell receptor (beta chain) is given with its context. Its antigen is still unknown. Specified treatment: oral pan-JAK inhibitor, 5-10 mg twice daily. These data originate in a study of CD8+ T cells in alopecia areata. Study in general: Treatment with tofacitinib (6 to 18 months) was followed by 6 months off drug.

General study results and limits: Normal scalp had lower clonality than lesional scalp, with alopecia totalis/universalis lesions showing this most strongly. Under tofacitinib, fewer expanded CD8+ clones appeared among the top 100 scalp clones. Whether baseline CD8+ expansion is linked to response remains uncertain, given a single nonresponder.

cDNA reverse transcribed from extracted RNA served as the sequencing template. Sequencing used immunoSEQ multiplex PCR; TCRdb keeps in-frame clones, though not all of them. The sample holds some 100,000 clones; roughly 58% are singletons and the top ten take 25% to 35%. CDR1 is SQVTM and CDR2 is ANQGSEA in the germline V gene. CDR3 length equals 14 residues. V lost 1 base and J lost 6; bases outside the gene matches: 7. The TCR sequence derives from a human donor with alopecia areata. The chain is built from TRBV29-1 and TRBJ1-2, with 8 bases that match TRBD1. The starting material was CD8+ T cells sorted from blood, obtained at week 4, from a patient treated with tofacitinib. CDR3 nucleotides: TGCAGCGTTGAAGGGTACAGGGGGAGAAATGGCTACACCTTC. This gives the protein CSVEGYRGRNGYTF.